This T cell receptor (beta chain) stems from a study of blood T cell repertoires in COVID-19. Assay: immunoSEQ multiplex PCR; the TCRdb copy retains only in-frame clones and omits some. The sample has roughly 78,000 clones, around 89% seen once; the top ten hold just under 0.6%. The CDR3 has 15 residues. Germline values: CDR1 MNHNS, CDR2 SASEGT. Trimming stripped 2 bases from V and 4 bases from J, with 14 bases between. The clonotype was recovered from a man aged 55 to 70 with acute or convalescent COVID-19. V usage is TRBV6-1 and J usage is TRBJ1-2; TRBD1 is a possible D gene (6 bases). Input material: peripheral blood. In DNA, the CDR3 is TGTGCCAGCAGTGAAAATCGGGGGGCTAGCTATGGCTACACCTTC. This sequence encodes CASSENRGASYGYTF.